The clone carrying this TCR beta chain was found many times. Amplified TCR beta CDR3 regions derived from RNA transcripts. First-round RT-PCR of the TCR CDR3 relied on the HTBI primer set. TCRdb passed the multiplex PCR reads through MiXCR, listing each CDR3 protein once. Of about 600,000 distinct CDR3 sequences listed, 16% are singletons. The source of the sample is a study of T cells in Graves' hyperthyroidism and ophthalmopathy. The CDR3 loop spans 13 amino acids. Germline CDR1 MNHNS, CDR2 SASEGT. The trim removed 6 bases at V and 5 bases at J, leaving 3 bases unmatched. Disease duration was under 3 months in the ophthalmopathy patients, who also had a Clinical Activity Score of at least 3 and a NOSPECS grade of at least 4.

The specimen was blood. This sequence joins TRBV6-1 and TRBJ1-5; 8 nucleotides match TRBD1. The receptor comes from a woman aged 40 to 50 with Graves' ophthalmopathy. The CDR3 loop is CASSGQGDQPQHF. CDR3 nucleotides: TGTGCCAGCAGCGGACAGGGTGATCAGCCCCAGCATTTT.